The sequence of this T cell receptor beta chain was determined in a study of shared clonotypes between healthy human individuals. About this clone: As yet, its antigen is unknown.

An even split of each subset's genomic DNA across several immunoSEQ plates was performed. TCRdb's copy holds only in-frame clones and misses some; the assay was immunoSEQ multiplex PCR. The table has about 550,000 clones, around 95% seen once. It was CD45RO-negative cells, positively selected for CCR7, that made up naive CD8 cells, with terminally differentiated effector memory CD45RA+ cells excluded. The germline gives CDR1 LGHNT, CDR2 FRNRAP. V was cut by 6 bases and J by 3 bases, with 11 bases left in between. The CDR3 runs 13 residues. The study's findings and limits: Unshared clonotypes carried lower generation probabilities than those common to all four donors. Generally, estimated richness proved larger in naive subsets than it did in memory subsets.

The sequence was obtained from a woman aged 30 to 39 in good health. The chain employs TRBV12-5 and TRBJ2-5; D perhaps matches TRBD1 (6 bases). Source material: naive CD8+ T cells sorted from blood. CDR3 DNA: TGTGCTAGTGGACAAGGGGGAAAAGAGACCCAGTACTTC. It specifies CASGQGGKETQYF.